Detailed here is one TCR beta chain. The antigen remains unidentified. The sample originates from a study of cytomegalovirus exposure and HLA in healthy donors. Study background: Of 398 genotyped donors, about 81% clustered with self-reported Caucasian donors. General study results and limits: For TCR beta chains, V- and J-gene trimming was later linked to a missense DCLRE1C variant.

The PCR made use of 60 Vbeta and 13 Jbeta primers. Methods used by the authors: Unique TCR beta chains numbered around 80 million in a later analysis, with roughly 9.9 million shared. TCRdb keeps only in-frame clones here, not all; method: immunoSEQ multiplex PCR. That table is the source of V, J and clone size, and D and trimming were worked out from the DNA. The sample consists of over 100,000 clones, approximately 87% of them appearing once. The CDR3 is 14 amino acids. The ends lost 5 bases at V and 2 bases at J; junction bases unmatched: 5. Per germline, CDR1 LNHDA and CDR2 SQIVND (reference sequence). Donors consisted of healthy bone marrow donors.

The clonotype comes from a man aged 35-49 years in good health and CMV-seronegative. The chain couples TRBV19 to TRBJ2-7; 8 nucleotides agree with TRBD1. The sequenced material came from PBMCs. CDR3 sequence reads: CASSDRTGTYEQYF. The CDR3 nucleotides are TGTGCCAGTAGTGATCGGACAGGGACCTACGAGCAGTACTTC.